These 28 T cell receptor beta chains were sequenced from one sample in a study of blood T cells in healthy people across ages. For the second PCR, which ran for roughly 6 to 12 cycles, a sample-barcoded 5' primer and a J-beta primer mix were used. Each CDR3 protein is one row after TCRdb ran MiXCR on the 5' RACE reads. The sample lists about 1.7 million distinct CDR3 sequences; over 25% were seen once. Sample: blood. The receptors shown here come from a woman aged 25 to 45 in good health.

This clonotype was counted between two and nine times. CDR3 in DNA: TGTGCCAGCGGTGAATCCGGGATCGACGAGCAGTACTTC. Amino acids: CASGESGIDEQYF. J is TRBJ2-7 and V is TRBV9; the D gene is possibly TRBD2 (5 bases). The germline V gene has CDR1 SGDLS and CDR2 YYNGEE. The V and J ends lost 7 bases and 5 bases respectively, with 16 bases between them. CDR3 size: 13 residues. The full variable domain, its missing parts supplied by reference TRBV9 and TRBJ2-7, is DSGVTQTPKHLITATGQRVTLRCSPRSGDLSVYWYQQSLDQGLQFLIQYYNGEERAKGNILERFSAQQFPDLHSELNLSSLELGDSALYFCASGESGIDEQYFGPGTRLTVT.

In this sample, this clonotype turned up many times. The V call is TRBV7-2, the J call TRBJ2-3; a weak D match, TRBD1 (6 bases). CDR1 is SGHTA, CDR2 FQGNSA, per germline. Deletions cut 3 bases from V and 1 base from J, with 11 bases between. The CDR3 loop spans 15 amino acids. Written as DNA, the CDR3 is TGTGCCAGCAGCTTCACAGGGCTAGGCACAGATACGCAGTATTTT. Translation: CASSFTGLGTDTQYF.

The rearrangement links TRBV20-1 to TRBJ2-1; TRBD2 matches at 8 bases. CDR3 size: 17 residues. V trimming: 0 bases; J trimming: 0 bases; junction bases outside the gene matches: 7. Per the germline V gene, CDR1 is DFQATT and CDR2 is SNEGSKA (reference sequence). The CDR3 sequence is CSARDLAGRSSYNEQFF. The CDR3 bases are TGCAGTGCTAGAGATCTAGCGGGTCGGTCCTCCTACAATGAGCAGTTCTTC.

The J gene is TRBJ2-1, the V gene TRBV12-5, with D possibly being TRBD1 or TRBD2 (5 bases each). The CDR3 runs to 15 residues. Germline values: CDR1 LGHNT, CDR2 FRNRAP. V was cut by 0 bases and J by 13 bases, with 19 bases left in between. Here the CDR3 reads CASGLVNGAQETQFF. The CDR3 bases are TGTGCTAGTGGTTTGGTAAACGGGGCCCAAGAGACCCAGTTCTTC.

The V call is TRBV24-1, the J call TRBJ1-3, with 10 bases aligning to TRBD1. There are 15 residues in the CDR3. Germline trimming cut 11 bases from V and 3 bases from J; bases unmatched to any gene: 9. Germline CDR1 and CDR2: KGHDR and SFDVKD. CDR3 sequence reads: CASDSGQGVGNTIYF. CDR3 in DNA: TGTGCCAGTGACTCTGGACAGGGGGTTGGAAACACCATATATTTT.

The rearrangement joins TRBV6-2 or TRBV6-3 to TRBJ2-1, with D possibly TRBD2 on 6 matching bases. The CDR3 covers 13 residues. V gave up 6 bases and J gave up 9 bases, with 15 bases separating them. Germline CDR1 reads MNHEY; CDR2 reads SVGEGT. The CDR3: CASRRGTGSEQFF. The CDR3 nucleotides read TGTGCCAGCAGACGCGGGACTGGAAGTGAGCAGTTCTTC.

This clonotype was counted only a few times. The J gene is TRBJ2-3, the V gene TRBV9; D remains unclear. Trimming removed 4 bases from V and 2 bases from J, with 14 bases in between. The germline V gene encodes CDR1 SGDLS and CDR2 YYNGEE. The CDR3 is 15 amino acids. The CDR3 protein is CASSPQGDFTDTQYF. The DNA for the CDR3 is TGTGCCAGCAGCCCCCAAGGCGACTTCACAGATACGCAGTATTTT.

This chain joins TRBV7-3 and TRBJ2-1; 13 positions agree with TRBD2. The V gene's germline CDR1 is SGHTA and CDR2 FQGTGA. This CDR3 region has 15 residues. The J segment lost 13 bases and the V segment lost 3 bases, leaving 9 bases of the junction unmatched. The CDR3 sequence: CASSFRTSGGETQFF. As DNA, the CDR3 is TGTGCCAGCAGCTTCCGGACTAGCGGGGGAGAGACCCAGTTCTTC.

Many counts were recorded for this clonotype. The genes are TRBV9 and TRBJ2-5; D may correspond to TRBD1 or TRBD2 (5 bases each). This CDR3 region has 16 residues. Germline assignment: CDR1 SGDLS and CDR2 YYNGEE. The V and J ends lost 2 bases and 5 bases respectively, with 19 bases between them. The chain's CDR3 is CASSVSGTGNVETQYF. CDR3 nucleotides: TGTGCCAGCAGCGTTTCCGGGACGGGGAATGTCGAGACCCAGTACTTC.

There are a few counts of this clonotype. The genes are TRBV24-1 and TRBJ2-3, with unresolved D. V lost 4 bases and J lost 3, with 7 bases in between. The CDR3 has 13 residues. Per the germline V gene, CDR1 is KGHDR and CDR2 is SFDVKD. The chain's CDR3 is CATSDGFTDTQYF. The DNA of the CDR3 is TGTGCCACCAGTGACGGGTTTACAGATACGCAGTATTTT.

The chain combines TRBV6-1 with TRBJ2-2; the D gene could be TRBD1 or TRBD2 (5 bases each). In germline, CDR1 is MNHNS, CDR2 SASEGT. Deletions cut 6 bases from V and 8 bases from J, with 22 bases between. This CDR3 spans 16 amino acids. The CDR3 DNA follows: TGTGCCAGCAGCTCCGAGGGGAGAGAACCTCCTGGGGAGCTGTTTTTT. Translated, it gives CASSSEGREPPGELFF.

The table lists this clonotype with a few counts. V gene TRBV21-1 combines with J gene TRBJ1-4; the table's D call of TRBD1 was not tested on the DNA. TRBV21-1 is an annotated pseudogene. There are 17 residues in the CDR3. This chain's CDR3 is CASSLPVTTGTNEKLFF. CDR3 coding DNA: TGTGCCAGCAGCCTCCCCGTTACGACAGGGACTAATGAAAAACTGTTTTTT.

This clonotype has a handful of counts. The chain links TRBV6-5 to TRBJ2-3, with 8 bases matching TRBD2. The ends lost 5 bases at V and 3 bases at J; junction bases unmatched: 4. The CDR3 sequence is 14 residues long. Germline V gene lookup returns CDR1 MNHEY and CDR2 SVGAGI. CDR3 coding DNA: TGTGCCAGCAGTAGCGGGGGCCAGACAGATACGCAGTATTTT. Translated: CASSSGGQTDTQYF.

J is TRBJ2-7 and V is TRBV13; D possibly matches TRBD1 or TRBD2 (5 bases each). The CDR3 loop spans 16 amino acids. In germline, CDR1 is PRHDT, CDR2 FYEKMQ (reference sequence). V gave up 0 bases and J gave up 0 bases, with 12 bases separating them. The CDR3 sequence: CASSLGRDPSSYEQYF. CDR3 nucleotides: TGTGCCAGCAGCTTAGGAAGGGACCCAAGCTCCTACGAGCAGTACTTC.

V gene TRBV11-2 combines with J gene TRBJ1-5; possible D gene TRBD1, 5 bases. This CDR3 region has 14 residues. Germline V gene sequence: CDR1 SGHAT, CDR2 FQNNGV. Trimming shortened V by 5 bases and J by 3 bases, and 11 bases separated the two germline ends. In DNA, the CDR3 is TGTGCCAGCAGCGTTACAGGAGTCAATCAGCCCCAGCATTTT. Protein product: CASSVTGVNQPQHF.

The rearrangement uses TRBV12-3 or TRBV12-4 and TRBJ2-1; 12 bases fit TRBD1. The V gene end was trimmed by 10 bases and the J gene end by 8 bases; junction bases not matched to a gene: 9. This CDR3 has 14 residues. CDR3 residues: CATPGQGAGDEQFF. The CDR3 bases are TGTGCCACCCCGGGACAGGGGGCGGGGGATGAGCAGTTCTTC.

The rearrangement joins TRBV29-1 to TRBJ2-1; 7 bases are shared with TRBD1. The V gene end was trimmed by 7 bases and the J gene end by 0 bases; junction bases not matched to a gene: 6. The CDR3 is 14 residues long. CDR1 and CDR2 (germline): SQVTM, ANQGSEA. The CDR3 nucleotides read TGCAGCGAGACGACAGGGAGCTCCTACAATGAGCAGTTCTTC. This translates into CSETTGSSYNEQFF.

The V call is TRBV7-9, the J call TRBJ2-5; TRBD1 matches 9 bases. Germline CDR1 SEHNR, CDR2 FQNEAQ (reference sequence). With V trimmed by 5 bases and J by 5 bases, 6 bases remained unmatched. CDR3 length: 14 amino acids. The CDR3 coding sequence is TGTGCCAGCAGCCGAACAGGGGGCGTTGAGACCCAGTACTTC. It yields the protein CASSRTGGVETQYF.

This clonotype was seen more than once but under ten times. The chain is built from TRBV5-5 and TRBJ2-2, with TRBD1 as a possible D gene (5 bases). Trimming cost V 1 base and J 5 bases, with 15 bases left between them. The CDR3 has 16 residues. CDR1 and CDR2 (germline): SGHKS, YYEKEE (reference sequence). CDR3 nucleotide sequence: TGTGCCAGCAGCTTGTTATCCCAGGGCACAACCGGGGAGCTGTTTTTT. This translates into CASSLLSQGTTGELFF.

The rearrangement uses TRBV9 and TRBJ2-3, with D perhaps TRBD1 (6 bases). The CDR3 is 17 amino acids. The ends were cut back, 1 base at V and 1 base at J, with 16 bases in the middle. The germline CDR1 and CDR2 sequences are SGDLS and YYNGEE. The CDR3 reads CASSVRGHAGRTDTQYF. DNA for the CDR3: TGTGCCAGCAGCGTAAGGGGACACGCGGGCCGCACAGATACGCAGTATTTT. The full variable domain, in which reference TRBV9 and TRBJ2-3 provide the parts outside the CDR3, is DSGVTQTPKHLITATGQRVTLRCSPRSGDLSVYWYQQSLDQGLQFLIQYYNGEERAKGNILERFSAQQFPDLHSELNLSSLELGDSALYFCASSVRGHAGRTDTQYFGPGTRLTVL.

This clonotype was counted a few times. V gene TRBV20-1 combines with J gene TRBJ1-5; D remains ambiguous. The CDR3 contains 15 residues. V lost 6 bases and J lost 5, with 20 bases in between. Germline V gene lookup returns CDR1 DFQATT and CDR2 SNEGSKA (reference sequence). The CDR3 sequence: CSATTSGKGHQPQHF. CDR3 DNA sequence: TGCAGTGCAACGACATCTGGGAAAGGCCATCAGCCCCAGCATTTT.

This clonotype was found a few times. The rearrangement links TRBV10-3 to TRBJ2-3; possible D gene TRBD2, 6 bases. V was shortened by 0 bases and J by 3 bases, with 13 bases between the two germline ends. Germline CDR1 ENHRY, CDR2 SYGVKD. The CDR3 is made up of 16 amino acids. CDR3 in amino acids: CAISESLAVVTDTQYF. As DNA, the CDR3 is TGTGCCATCAGTGAGTCATTAGCGGTGGTAACAGATACGCAGTATTTT.

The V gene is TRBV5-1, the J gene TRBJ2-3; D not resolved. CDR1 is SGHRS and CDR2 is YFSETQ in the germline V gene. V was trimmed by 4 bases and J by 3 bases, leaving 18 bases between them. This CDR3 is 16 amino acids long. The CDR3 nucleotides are TGCGCCAGCAGCGTCGGCGCGGCATTCGGGACAGATACGCAGTATTTT. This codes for CASSVGAAFGTDTQYF.

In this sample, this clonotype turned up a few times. CDR3: CSASLAGSPWEQFF. Written as DNA, the CDR3 is TGCAGTGCCTCGCTAGCGGGGTCTCCCTGGGAGCAGTTCTTC. The chain employs TRBV20-1 and TRBJ2-1; 9 nucleotides line up with TRBD2. This CDR3 region has 14 residues. Per germline, CDR1 DFQATT and CDR2 SNEGSKA (reference sequence). V was clipped by 6 bases and J by 10 bases; unmatched bases: 13.

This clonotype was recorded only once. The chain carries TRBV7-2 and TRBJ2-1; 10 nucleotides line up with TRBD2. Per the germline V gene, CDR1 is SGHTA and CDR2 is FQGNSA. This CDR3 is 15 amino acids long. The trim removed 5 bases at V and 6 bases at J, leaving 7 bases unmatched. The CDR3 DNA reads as TGTGCCAGCAGCCTTACTAGCGGGATTTCCAATGAGCAGTTCTTC. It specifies CASSLTSGISNEQFF.

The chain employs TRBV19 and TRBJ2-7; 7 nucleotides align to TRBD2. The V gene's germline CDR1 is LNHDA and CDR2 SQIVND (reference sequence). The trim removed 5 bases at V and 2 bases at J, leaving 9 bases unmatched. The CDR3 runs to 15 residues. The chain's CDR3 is CASSWGGTNTYEQYF. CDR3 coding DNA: TGTGCCAGTAGTTGGGGAGGGACTAACACCTACGAGCAGTACTTC.

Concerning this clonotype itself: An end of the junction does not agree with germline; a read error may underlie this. The DNA for the CDR3 is TGTGCCAGCAGCTTAGGCTTTCGTGGCACAGATGCGCAGTATTTT. It yields the protein CASSLGFRGTDAQYF. This chain uses TRBV7-2 with TRBJ2-3; the D is unclear. Germline lookup yields CDR1 SGHTA and CDR2 FQGNSA. The CDR3 runs 15 residues.

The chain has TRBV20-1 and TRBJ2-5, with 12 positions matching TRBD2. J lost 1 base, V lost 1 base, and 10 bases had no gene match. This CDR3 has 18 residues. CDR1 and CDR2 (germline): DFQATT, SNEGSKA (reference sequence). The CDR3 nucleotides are TGCAGTGCTAGAGTTACCCTAGCGGGGGGGTCGTTCCAAGAGACCCAGTACTTC. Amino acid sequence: CSARVTLAGGSFQETQYF.